One sample yielded the 5 T cell receptor beta chains listed below, sequenced in a study of shared clonotypes between healthy human individuals. Method: immunoSEQ multiplex PCR; TCRdb's copy keeps in-frame clones and lacks some. The repertoire holds approximately 1,000,000 clones, with approximately 80% as singletons. Material: memory CD4+ T cells from PBMCs. The subset denotes: CD45RA-negative fraction. Receptor source: a man aged 18 to 30 in good health. Some clones in this sample may be carry-over from other donors' samples.

This clone was seen just once. The chain joins TRBV2 to TRBJ1-3; D ambiguous. Germline V gene data show CDR1 as SNHLY and CDR2 as FYNNEI. This CDR3 spans 13 amino acids. V was shortened by 8 bases and J by 2 bases, with 10 bases between the two germline ends. The DNA for the CDR3 is TGTGCCAGCGGCCTTCGGGCTGGAAACACCATATATTTT. This codes for CASGLRAGNTIYF. The whole variable domain, filled in from reference TRBV2 and TRBJ1-3, reads EPEVTQTPSHQVTQMGQEVILRCVPISNHLYFYWYRQILGQKVEFLVSFYNNEISEKSEIFDDQFSVERPDGSNFTLKIRSTKLEDSAMYFCASGLRAGNTIYFGEGSWLTVV.

CDR3 protein: CASSMTDSYEQYF. Here the CDR3 DNA reads TGTGCCAGCTCAATGACGGACTCCTACGAGCAGTACTTC. The chain carries TRBV2 and TRBJ2-7; no clear D. The CDR3 is 13 amino acids. Germline V gene data show CDR1 as SNHLY and CDR2 as FYNNEI. Trimming removed 8 bases at V and 0 bases at J, with 11 bases between.

The DNA of the CDR3 is TGTGCCAGCAGTTTGGACAGGACTAGCGGGAGGCGTGAGACCCAGTACTTC. Its translation: CASSLDRTSGRRETQYF. The chain links TRBV28 to TRBJ2-5; 14 nucleotides match TRBD2. The CDR3 runs to 17 residues. Losses at the gene ends were 3 bases for V and 5 bases for J; bases not matched to a gene: 8. CDR1 MDHEN and CDR2 SYDVKM come from the germline V gene.

Concerning this clone itself: The sample holds other DNA sequences that translate to the same CDR3. The CDR3, as DNA: TGCGCCAGCAGCCGAGACAGGGAGGTCGAAAAACTGTTTTTT. Amino acids: CASSRDREVEKLFF. The chain uses TRBV5-1 and TRBJ1-4; TRBD1 matches at 7 bases. Trimming removed 4 bases from V and 8 bases from J; junction bases left unmatched: 8. This CDR3 region has 14 residues. CDR1 SGHRS and CDR2 YFSETQ come from the germline V gene.

The V and J genes are TRBV19 and TRBJ1-4; D gene unclear. Trimming pared 6 bases from V and 8 bases from J, leaving 16 bases between. The CDR3 extends over 14 amino acids. The germline gives CDR1 LNHDA, CDR2 SQIVND (reference sequence). The CDR3 is CASRSDPSFEKLFF. The CDR3 bases are TGTGCCAGTAGATCCGACCCGTCCTTCGAAAAACTGTTTTTT.